The sequence of this T cell receptor (beta chain) was determined in a study of regulatory T cells in long-lasting Graves disease. The time point here: newly diagnosed GD, antithyroid drugs for less than 3 months. With RNA extracted from PBMCs as input, the TCR library was made. CDR3 regions were amplified by Arm-PCR using iRepertoire HTBI primers to build TCR beta libraries. TCRdb independently ran MiXCR on the multiplex PCR reads; one entry per CDR3 protein. This table has around 400,000 distinct CDR3 sequences, 10% to 15% appearing once. Regarding this clonotype: What it binds is not known.

Study-wide results and limits: Repertoires from persistent disease leaned toward TRBV28, TRBJ1-2 and TRBJ2-5.

Germline loops: CDR1 SGHTA, CDR2 FQGTGA. CDR3 length equals 14 residues. V was pared by 5 bases and J by 5 bases, with 7 bases of the junction left unmatched. These data were also reused for a study on T cells in Graves' hyperthyroidism and ophthalmopathy.

The TCR comes from a young woman with Graves disease. The gene calls are TRBV7-3 and TRBJ2-7; 9 bases map to TRBD2. The sequencing used peripheral blood mononuclear cells (PBMCs), collected at new diagnosis, from a patient treated with antithyroid drugs. CDR3 protein: CASSRGLAGHEQYF. The CDR3 bases are TGTGCCAGCAGCCGGGGACTAGCCGGGCACGAGCAGTACTTC.